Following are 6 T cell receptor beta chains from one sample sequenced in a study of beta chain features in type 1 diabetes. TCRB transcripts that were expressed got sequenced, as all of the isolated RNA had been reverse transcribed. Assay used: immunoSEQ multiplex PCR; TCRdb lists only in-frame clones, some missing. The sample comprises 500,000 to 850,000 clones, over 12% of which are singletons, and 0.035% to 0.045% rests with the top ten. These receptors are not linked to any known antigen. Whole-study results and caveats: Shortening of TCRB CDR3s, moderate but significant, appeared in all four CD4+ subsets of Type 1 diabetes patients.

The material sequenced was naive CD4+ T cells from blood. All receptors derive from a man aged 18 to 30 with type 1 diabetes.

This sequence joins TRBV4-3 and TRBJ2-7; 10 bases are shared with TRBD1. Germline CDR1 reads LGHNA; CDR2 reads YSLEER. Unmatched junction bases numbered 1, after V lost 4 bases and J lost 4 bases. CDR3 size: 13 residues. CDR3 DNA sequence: TGCGCCAGCAGCCGACAGGGGGCTTACGAGCAGTACTTC. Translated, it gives CASSRQGAYEQYF.

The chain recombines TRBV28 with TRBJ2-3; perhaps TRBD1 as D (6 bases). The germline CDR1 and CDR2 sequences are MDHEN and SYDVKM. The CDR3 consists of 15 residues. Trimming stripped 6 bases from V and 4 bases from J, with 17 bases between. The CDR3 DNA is TGTGCCAGCAGCACCCCGGGACAAAGTTCAGATACGCAGTATTTT. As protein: CASSTPGQSSDTQYF.

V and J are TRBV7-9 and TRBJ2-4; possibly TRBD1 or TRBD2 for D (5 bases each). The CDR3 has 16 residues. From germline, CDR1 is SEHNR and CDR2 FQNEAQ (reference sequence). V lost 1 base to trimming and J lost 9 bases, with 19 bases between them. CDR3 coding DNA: TGTGCCAGCAGCTTAGGCCGGGACGGTAACCGTCGCATTCAGTACTTC. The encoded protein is CASSLGRDGNRRIQYF.

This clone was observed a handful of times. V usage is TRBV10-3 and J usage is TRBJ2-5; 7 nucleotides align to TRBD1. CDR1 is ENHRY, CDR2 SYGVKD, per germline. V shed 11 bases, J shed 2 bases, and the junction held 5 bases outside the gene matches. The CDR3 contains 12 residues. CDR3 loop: CAASGQQETQYF. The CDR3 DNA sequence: TGTGCCGCCTCGGGACAGCAAGAGACCCAGTACTTC.

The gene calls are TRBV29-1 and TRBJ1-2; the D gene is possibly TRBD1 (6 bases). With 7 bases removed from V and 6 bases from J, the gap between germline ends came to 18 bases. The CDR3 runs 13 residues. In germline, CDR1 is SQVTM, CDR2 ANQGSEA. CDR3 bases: TGCAGCGCCTCACACAGGGAATGGGATGGCTACACCTTC. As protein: CSASHREWDGYTF.

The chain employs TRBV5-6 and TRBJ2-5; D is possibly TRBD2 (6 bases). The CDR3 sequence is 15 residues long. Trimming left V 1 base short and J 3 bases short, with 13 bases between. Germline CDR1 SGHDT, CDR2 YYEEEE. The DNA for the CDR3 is TGTGCCAGCAGCTTGATTGGACTAAATGAAGAGACCCAGTACTTC. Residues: CASSLIGLNEETQYF.